These 10 T cell receptor beta chains came from one sample sequenced in a study of blood T cells in healthy people across ages. The use of a sample-barcoded 5' primer and a J-beta primer mix characterized a second PCR of about 7 to 12 cycles. Each CDR3 protein gets one entry after TCRdb re-called the 5' RACE reads with MiXCR. This sample has 1,500,000 or so distinct CDR3 sequences, with approximately 59% found just once. Sample: blood. The receptors here all came from a man aged 18 to 29 in good health.

This clonotype was counted a few times. The chain has TRBV7-2 and TRBJ2-1, with 12 bases aligning to TRBD1. CDR3 length: 14 residues. Germline V gene data show CDR1 as SGHTA and CDR2 as FQGNSA. The V gene end was trimmed by 5 bases and the J gene end by 7 bases; junction bases not matched to a gene: 3. The CDR3 loop reads CASSTGQGANEQFF. In DNA form, the CDR3 reads TGTGCCAGCAGCACGGGACAGGGGGCGAATGAGCAGTTCTTC.

This clonotype was observed a few times. This chain links TRBV20-1 with TRBJ1-4; TRBD1 matches 9 bases. The germline V gene has CDR1 DFQATT and CDR2 SNEGSKA (reference sequence). CDR3 size: 15 residues. Germline trimming cut 0 bases from V and 8 bases from J; bases unmatched to any gene: 7. The CDR3 loop is CSARDGTGIEEKLFF. In nucleotides, the CDR3 is TGCAGTGCTAGAGATGGGACAGGGATCGAGGAAAAACTGTTTTTT.

The chain couples TRBV2 to TRBJ2-3; TRBD1 agrees at 12 bases. The germline gives CDR1 SNHLY, CDR2 FYNNEI. CDR3 length: 17 amino acids. V trimming: 10 bases; J trimming: 8 bases; junction bases outside the gene matches: 19. CDR3 region: CANSGTGTGGILLTQYF. The CDR3 DNA is TGTGCCAACAGCGGAACCGGGACAGGGGGCATCCTCCTTACGCAGTATTTT.

The chain joins TRBV7-9 to TRBJ2-2, with TRBD2 as a possible D gene (5 bases). The CDR3 loop spans 16 amino acids. With 1 base removed from V and 0 bases from J, the gap between germline ends came to 9 bases. Germline assignment: CDR1 SEHNR and CDR2 FQNEAQ (reference sequence). As DNA, the CDR3 is TGTGCCAGCAGCTTAGAAGCGGACCCGAACACCGGGGAGCTGTTTTTT. This translates into CASSLEADPNTGELFF.

The rearrangement uses TRBV20-1 and TRBJ1-2; maybe TRBD1 (5 bases). V lost 4 bases to trimming and J lost 5 bases, with 17 bases between them. The V gene's germline CDR1 is DFQATT and CDR2 SNEGSKA (reference sequence). The CDR3 length is 14 residues. CDR3 DNA: TGCAGTGCTAAACGCAAGGACACCCCGTATGGCTACACCTTC. It codes for CSAKRKDTPYGYTF.

The CDR3 reads CASSSGTVGEKLFF. The CDR3, as DNA: TGTGCCAGCAGTTCCGGGACAGTAGGTGAAAAACTGTTTTTT. This chain links TRBV12-3 or TRBV12-4 with TRBJ1-4; 7 bases map to TRBD1. The CDR3 consists of 14 residues. V lost 4 bases and J lost 7; bases outside the gene matches: 6.

CDR3 coding DNA: TGTGCCAGCAGTCCGGGGATAGGGTATCCCTACAATGAGCAGTTCTTC. Translating it yields CASSPGIGYPYNEQFF. The chain couples TRBV27 to TRBJ2-1; D possibly corresponds to TRBD2 (5 bases). The CDR3 runs to 16 residues. In germline, CDR1 is MNHEY, CDR2 SMNVEV (reference sequence). The V and J ends lost 5 bases and 2 bases respectively, with 16 bases between them.

The chain joins TRBV27 to TRBJ2-3, with 12 positions matching TRBD2. Trimming cost V 5 bases and J 4 bases; bases outside gene matches: 13. There are 18 residues in the CDR3. Germline CDR1 is MNHEY and CDR2 is SMNVEV (reference sequence). CDR3 sequence reads: CASSPSASGGAFPDTQYF. The CDR3 DNA reads TGTGCCAGCAGTCCCTCCGCTAGCGGGGGGGCATTTCCAGATACGCAGTATTTT.

Concerning this clonotype itself: One junction end does not reproduce the germline sequence, and a read error may be involved. The genes are TRBV5-1 and TRBJ2-7, with no clear D. The CDR3 totals 12 residues. The germline gives CDR1 SGHRS, CDR2 YFSETQ. CDR3 residues: CAGSLAGYEQYF. The CDR3, as DNA: TGCGCCGGCAGCTTGGCCGGCTACGAGCAGTACTTC.

The rearrangement uses TRBV5-1 and TRBJ2-3, with 7 bases aligning to TRBD1. CDR3 length: 16 amino acids. V lost 6 bases, J lost 2 bases, and 12 bases stayed unmatched. Germline V gives CDR1 SGHRS, CDR2 YFSETQ. The CDR3 DNA reads as TGCGCCAGCACCTCCATCCCGACAGGGCCCACAGATACGCAGTATTTT. Translation: CASTSIPTGPTDTQYF.